These 2 T cell receptor beta chains share one sample of origin, sequenced in a study of shared clonotypes between healthy human individuals. Clones were read by immunoSEQ multiplex PCR, and TCRdb kept only the in-frame ones, dropping some. This sample carries about 2.4 million clones, about 92% of them seen once, and the ten largest clones take roughly 0.15%. The sample taken for sequencing was naive CD4+ T cells sorted from blood. The subset here: CD45RA+ positively selected. These TCRs come from a man aged 18 to 29 in good health.

About this clone: In the same sample, other DNA sequences code for this CDR3. This chain connects TRBV28 to TRBJ2-7, with D possibly matching TRBD1 (6 bases). The germline V gene encodes CDR1 MDHEN and CDR2 SYDVKM. This CDR3 region has 15 residues. The V gene lost 6 bases and the J gene lost 2 bases, with 17 bases spanning the gap. The CDR3 loop is CASRPPGHLTYEQYF. DNA of the CDR3: TGTGCCAGCAGGCCCCCGGGACACCTAACCTACGAGCAGTACTTC.

V gene TRBV7-9 combines with J gene TRBJ2-1, with 9 nucleotides matching TRBD1. Unmatched junction bases numbered 3, after V lost 3 bases and J lost 3 bases. This CDR3 is built from 15 residues. Germline lookup yields CDR1 SEHNR and CDR2 FQNEAQ (reference sequence). CDR3 nucleotide sequence: TGTGCCAGCAGCTTTGACAGGGGGGGCTACAATGAGCAGTTCTTC. Translating it yields CASSFDRGGYNEQFF.